The 32 T cell receptor beta chains presented below share a single source sample, sequenced in a study of T cells in Graves' hyperthyroidism and ophthalmopathy. Authors of the study amplified TCR beta CDR3 regions from RNA transcripts. HTBI primers drove first-round RT-PCR of the TCR CDR3. Using its own MiXCR run on the multiplex PCR reads, TCRdb lists one record per CDR3 protein. The sample lists a few hundred thousand distinct CDR3 sequences; around 20% were seen once. The sample taken for sequencing was blood. The source is a man between 18 and 29 years old with Graves' hyperthyroidism.

As regards this clonotype: This may arise from a read error, as a much more abundant clone is one base away. The chain recombines TRBV6-1 with TRBJ2-2; perhaps TRBD2 as D (5 bases). This CDR3 has 16 amino acids. Per the germline V gene, CDR1 is MNHNS and CDR2 is SASEGT. CDR3 in amino acids: CASSEWLILETGELLF. The CDR3 DNA is TGTGCCAGCAGTGAATGGTTAATACTCGAGACCGGGGAGCTGTTGTTT.

This clonotype was seen a few times. As DNA, the CDR3 is TGCGCCAGCAGCTTCCACGAGGGGGAGACCCAGTACTTC. Protein product: CASSFHEGETQYF. The gene calls are TRBV5-1 and TRBJ2-5; perhaps D is TRBD1 or TRBD2 (5 bases each). The CDR3 is 13 amino acids. V dropped 2 bases and J dropped 5 bases, with 10 bases sitting between them. Germline values: CDR1 SGHRS, CDR2 YFSETQ.

This clonotype was seen at least ten times. The chain is built from TRBV12-3 or TRBV12-4 and TRBJ1-1; D possibly corresponds to TRBD1 (6 bases). There are 15 residues in the CDR3. V gave up 6 bases and J gave up 3 bases, with 17 bases separating them. CDR3 nucleotide sequence: TGTGCCAGCAGCCCCGGGGGCGGGCGGTACACTGAAGCTTTCTTT. Translating it yields CASSPGGGRYTEAFF.

This clonotype was counted ten times or more. CDR3 sequence: CASSFWGYGNQPQHF. CDR3 DNA sequence: TGTGCCAGCAGTTTCTGGGGCTATGGCAATCAGCCCCAGCATTTT. The V and J genes are TRBV12-3 or TRBV12-4 and TRBJ1-5; perhaps TRBD1 as D (5 bases). The CDR3 has 15 amino acids. V was shortened by 3 bases and J by 2 bases, with 11 bases between the two germline ends.

As concerns this clonotype: This may come from a read error, since a much larger clone is one base off. The chain's CDR3 is CATSRTDRGPGETKYF. DNA for the CDR3: TGTGCCACCAGCAGAACGGACAGGGGGCCAGGGGAGACCAAGTACTTC. The rearrangement joins TRBV15 to TRBJ2-5, with TRBD1 identical over 11 bases. This CDR3 contains 16 residues. Germline V gene lookup returns CDR1 LNHNV and CDR2 YYDKDF (reference sequence).

This clonotype was recorded many times. The chain combines TRBV29-1 with TRBJ1-2, with D hard to call. CDR1 is SQVTM and CDR2 is ANQGSEA in the germline V gene. The CDR3 covers 15 residues. The CDR3 here is CTATVLLGEVGGYTF. CDR3 bases: TGCACCGCTACCGTGCTGCTTGGGGAGGTCGGCGGCTACACCTTC.

The chain uses TRBV7-2 and TRBJ1-2; no reliable D call. The V gene's germline CDR1 is SGHTA and CDR2 FQGNSA. This CDR3 contains 14 residues. V shed 2 bases and J shed 3 bases, with 10 bases lying between them. The CDR3 here is CASSLREGYYGYTF. The CDR3 DNA is TGTGCCAGCAGCTTAAGGGAAGGGTACTATGGCTACACCTTC.

This chain joins TRBV6-1 and TRBJ2-7, with 7 bases identical to TRBD1. The length of the CDR3 is 15 residues. Germline CDR1 and CDR2: MNHNS and SASEGT. After removal of 6 bases from V and 3 bases from J, the junction contained 11 bases not matched to a gene. The CDR3 region is CASRRPGQYYYEQYF. CDR3 bases: TGTGCCAGCAGAAGACCGGGACAGTACTACTACGAGCAGTACTTC.

This clonotype was recorded many times. V and J are TRBV27 and TRBJ1-1; 8 bases align to TRBD1. After removal of 3 bases from V and 3 bases from J, the junction contained 6 bases not matched to a gene. There are 15 residues in the CDR3. Per germline, CDR1 MNHEY and CDR2 SMNVEV (reference sequence). CDR3 protein: CASSFLRGQDTEAFF. The CDR3 bases are TGTGCCAGCAGTTTCCTCAGGGGGCAGGACACTGAAGCTTTCTTT.

The sample holds many counts of this clonotype. V and J are TRBV6-1 and TRBJ2-7; the D call may be TRBD1 or TRBD2 (5 bases each). Germline-derived CDR1 and CDR2 are MNHNS and SASEGT. V lost 2 bases, J lost 2 bases, and 16 bases lay in between. The CDR3 has 16 amino acids. The CDR3 reads CASSEIVGVAPYEQYF. In nucleotides, the CDR3 is TGTGCCAGCAGTGAAATCGTGGGGGTCGCTCCCTACGAGCAGTACTTC.

This clonotype was recorded many times. The rearrangement links TRBV15 to TRBJ1-6; no definite D call. V was clipped by 1 base and J by 8 bases, with 12 bases between them. Germline V gene data show CDR1 as LNHNV and CDR2 as YYDKDF (reference sequence). CDR3 length: 15 amino acids. The CDR3 sequence is CATSRVDFGDSPLHF. CDR3 nucleotides: TGTGCCACCAGCAGAGTGGACTTTGGGGATTCACCCCTCCACTTT. Full variable domain (rest looked up from reference TRBV15 and TRBJ1-6): DAMVIQNPRYQVTQFGKPVTLSCSQTLNHNVMYWYQQKSSQAPKLLFHYYDKDFNNEADTPDNFQSRRPNTSFCFLDIRSPGLGDTAMYLCATSRVDFGDSPLHFGNGTRLTVT.

This clonotype turned up a few times. The chain carries TRBV3-1 and TRBJ2-5; TRBD1 agrees at 7 bases. V dropped 4 bases and J dropped 7; count of bases not matched to a gene: 12. The CDR3 is 15 residues long. The germline V gene encodes CDR1 LGHDT and CDR2 YNNKEL (reference sequence). The CDR3 is CASSRGTGALGTQYF. CDR3 DNA: TGTGCCAGCAGCCGAGGCACAGGGGCCCTAGGGACCCAGTACTTC.

This clonotype was counted at least ten times. V usage is TRBV5-1 and J usage is TRBJ1-1, with 8 nucleotides matching TRBD1. CDR1 and CDR2 (germline): SGHRS, YFSETQ. V trimming: 0 bases; J trimming: 2 bases; junction bases outside the gene matches: 3. This CDR3 spans 15 amino acids. In DNA, the CDR3 is TGCGCCAGCAGCTTGGAGGCAGGGGGCAACACTGAAGCTTTCTTT. Amino acid sequence: CASSLEAGGNTEAFF.

Notes on this clonotype: The conserved closing phenylalanine or tryptophan is absent in this CDR3, likely reflecting a read error. The chain has TRBV5-1 and TRBJ1-1; D gene unclear. Germline assignment: CDR1 SGHRS and CDR2 YFSETQ. This CDR3 region has 12 residues. V was shortened by 4 bases and J by 5 bases, with 9 bases between the two germline ends. CDR3 in amino acids: CASSPLGTEAFL. The CDR3, as DNA: TGCGCCAGCAGCCCCTTGGGGACTGAAGCTTTCCTT.

The table lists this clonotype with many counts. Written as DNA, the CDR3 is TGTGCCAGTAGTATTGACAGCCTCTACACCTTC. It is translated as CASSIDSLYTF. V and J are TRBV19 and TRBJ1-2, with D possibly matching TRBD1 (5 bases). Deletions cut 3 bases from V and 10 bases from J, with 9 bases between. Germline loops: CDR1 LNHDA, CDR2 SQIVND (reference sequence). The CDR3 has 11 amino acids.

This clonotype was seen repeatedly, ten times or more. This sequence joins TRBV6-1 and TRBJ1-2; D is uncertain. The germline gives CDR1 MNHNS, CDR2 SASEGT. The CDR3 is 19 residues long. With 0 bases removed from V and 5 bases from J, the gap between germline ends came to 25 bases. The CDR3 bases are TGTGCCAGCAGTGAAGCAGCGATGCGACAAGGGATCCCTGGGTATGGCTACACCTTC. Its protein is CASSEAAMRQGIPGYGYTF.

In its sample, this clonotype was seen many times. This chain connects TRBV29-1 to TRBJ1-2, with 9 nucleotides matching TRBD1. The CDR3 has 12 amino acids. Trimming cost V 4 bases and J 6 bases; bases outside gene matches: 3. The germline V gene encodes CDR1 SQVTM and CDR2 ANQGSEA. In DNA form, the CDR3 reads TGCAGCGTTGCACAGGGGGCGGATGGCTACACCTTC. Protein product: CSVAQGADGYTF.

This clonotype has ten or more counts. This chain connects TRBV20-1 to TRBJ2-7; the D gene is possibly TRBD1 (6 bases). The J call may be incorrect, as the DNA end agrees better with TRBJ2-5. Germline CDR1 reads DFQATT; CDR2 reads SNEGSKA (reference sequence). The CDR3 consists of 10 residues. The CDR3 here is CSAGQRTQYF. CDR3 nucleotides: TGCAGTGCTGGACAGAGGACCCAGTACTTC.

This clonotype was seen ten or more times. The J gene is TRBJ1-3, the V gene TRBV20-1, with D tentatively TRBD1 (5 bases). Germline lookup yields CDR1 DFQATT and CDR2 SNEGSKA (reference sequence). The germline V and J ends were trimmed by 1 base and 0 bases, with 10 bases remaining between them. CDR3 length: 15 amino acids. CDR3: CSARAGTPSGNTIYF. The CDR3 nucleotides read TGCAGTGCTAGAGCCGGGACCCCCTCTGGAAACACCATATATTTT.

The gene calls are TRBV6-1 and TRBJ2-6, with D unresolved. Germline V lookup: CDR1 MNHNS, CDR2 SASEGT. The CDR3 covers 15 residues. V was trimmed by 4 bases and J by 0 bases, leaving 7 bases between them. CDR3: CASSGWGSGANVLTF. The CDR3, as DNA: TGTGCCAGCAGTGGGTGGGGCTCTGGGGCCAACGTCCTGACTTTC.

This clonotype has a handful of counts. The V gene is TRBV6-5, the J gene TRBJ1-1, with D unclear. Trimming shortened V by 0 bases and J by 0 bases, and 11 bases separated the two germline ends. CDR1 MNHEY and CDR2 SVGAGI come from the germline V gene. The CDR3 contains 16 residues. This CDR3 is CASSYSPKELNTEAFF. The CDR3 DNA follows: TGTGCCAGCAGTTACTCTCCGAAGGAGCTGAACACTGAAGCTTTCTTT.

Ten or more counts support this clonotype. This chain links TRBV19 with TRBJ2-5; no clear D. Germline-derived CDR1 and CDR2 are LNHDA and SQIVND (reference sequence). Between the trimmed V and J ends, which lost 4 bases and 2 bases, there was a span of 5 bases. This CDR3 spans 12 amino acids. The CDR3 is CASSNLQETQYF. The DNA for the CDR3 is TGTGCCAGTAGTAATTTACAAGAGACCCAGTACTTC.

This clonotype was seen ten or more times. The chain recombines TRBV12-3 or TRBV12-4 with TRBJ1-2; D is unresolved. The CDR3 has 11 residues. Between the trimmed V and J ends, which lost 5 bases and 8 bases, there was a span of 9 bases. The CDR3 spells CASSPGRGYTF. Here the CDR3 DNA reads TGTGCCAGCAGTCCGGGCCGCGGCTACACCTTC.

The V and J genes are TRBV2 and TRBJ2-7; D gene uncertain. The CDR3 is 13 amino acids. CDR1 is SNHLY, CDR2 FYNNEI, per germline. Trimming shortened V by 7 bases and J by 0 bases, and 10 bases separated the two germline ends. The CDR3 sequence is CASNGGSSYEQYF. As DNA, the CDR3 is TGTGCCAGCAACGGCGGTAGCTCCTACGAGCAGTACTTC.

The V call is TRBV12-3 or TRBV12-4, the J call TRBJ2-7; TRBD2 matches at 14 bases. The CDR3 totals 16 residues. V was pared by 7 bases and J by 2 bases, with 7 bases of the junction left unmatched. Here the CDR3 reads CASKPGLAGAPYEQYF. The DNA of the CDR3 is TGTGCCAGCAAGCCGGGACTAGCGGGAGCCCCCTACGAGCAGTACTTC.

This clonotype was detected only a few times. The chain joins TRBV6-2 or TRBV6-3 to TRBJ2-7; D may correspond to TRBD1 or TRBD2 (5 bases each). The CDR3 has 14 amino acids. The V gene's germline CDR1 is MNHEY and CDR2 SVGEGT. V was pared by 2 bases and J by 3 bases, with 11 bases between. The CDR3 bases are TGTGCCAGCAGTTACACGCAGGGAGTCTACGAGCAGTACTTC. Protein: CASSYTQGVYEQYF.

V usage is TRBV5-1 and J usage is TRBJ2-5, with TRBD1 identical over 11 bases. After removal of 4 bases from V and 7 bases from J, the junction contained 6 bases not matched to a gene. In germline, CDR1 is SGHRS, CDR2 YFSETQ. The CDR3 runs 14 residues. The CDR3 is CASSPGQGDGTQYF. CDR3 DNA: TGCGCCAGCAGCCCGGGACAGGGGGACGGGACCCAGTACTTC.

The rearrangement links TRBV28 to TRBJ1-6; D not resolved. V was pared by 7 bases and J by 0 bases, with 10 bases between. The CDR3 is 15 amino acids. The germline CDR1 and CDR2 sequences are MDHEN and SYDVKM. CDR3 protein: CASTYGSSYNSPLHF. The CDR3 region has the DNA TGTGCCAGCACCTACGGGAGCTCCTATAATTCACCCCTCCACTTT.

This clonotype was seen a few times. The chain uses TRBV5-1 and TRBJ1-2; 8 bases agree with TRBD1. The V gene end was trimmed by 0 bases and the J gene end by 4 bases; junction bases not matched to a gene: 5. Germline loops: CDR1 SGHRS, CDR2 YFSETQ. The CDR3 runs 15 residues. This CDR3 reads CASSLAGGASYGYTF. CDR3 in DNA: TGCGCCAGCAGCTTGGCAGGGGGCGCGAGCTATGGCTACACCTTC.

This clonotype was recorded at least ten times. This chain uses TRBV28 with TRBJ2-5; D is ambiguous. Germline CDR1 and CDR2: MDHEN and SYDVKM. V was clipped by 2 bases and J by 1 base, with 5 bases between them. This CDR3 is 13 amino acids long. The DNA for the CDR3 is TGTGCCAGCAGTTTAAGGGTCCAAGAGACCCAGTACTTC. Translation gives CASSLRVQETQYF.

This clonotype was detected ten times or more. The CDR3 DNA reads TGTGCCTGGGAGGGCCCCGGTCGATACGAGCAGTACTTC. Amino acids: CAWEGPGRYEQYF. The V call is TRBV30, the J call TRBJ2-7, with D perhaps matching TRBD2 (5 bases). CDR1 and CDR2 (germline): GTSNPN, SVGIG (reference sequence). V lost 5 bases, J lost 4 bases, and 15 bases lay in between. The CDR3 runs to 13 residues.

The chain uses TRBV6-2 or TRBV6-3 and TRBJ2-7; 8 positions match TRBD2. This CDR3 is 16 amino acids long. Losses at the gene ends were 4 bases for V and 4 bases for J; bases not matched to a gene: 12. The germline CDR1 and CDR2 sequences are MNHEY and SVGEGT. CDR3 sequence: CASSWEAGGSAYEQYF. The CDR3 bases are TGTGCCAGCAGTTGGGAGGCGGGGGGCTCCGCTTACGAGCAGTACTTC.